This entry concerns a single T cell receptor beta chain. These data originate in a study of naive and memory T cell subsets. Amplification of ligated cDNA took four PCR rounds with SP2 and nested alpha and beta constant primers. TCRdb ran MiXCR on the 5' RACE reads and lists one entry per CDR3 protein. The sample includes about 62,000 distinct CDR3 sequences, roughly 8.1% of them seen just once. A UMI-containing oligonucleotide was joined by 3' ligation to the TCR cDNA template. The ends were cut back, 5 bases at V and 5 bases at J, with 7 bases in the middle. The length of the CDR3 is 12 residues. Germline V CDR1 and CDR2: MNHNY, SVGAGI (reference sequence).

This clonotype was obtained from a female donor in good health. The chain recombines TRBV6-6 with TRBJ1-5; D unclear. This CDR3 reads CASSKGDQPQHF. As DNA, the CDR3 is TGTGCCAGCAGTAAGGGAGATCAGCCCCAGCATTTT.